The table lists the clone carrying this TCR beta chain with a few counts. Its antigen is not known. Germline V gene sequence: CDR1 SEHNR, CDR2 FQNEAQ (reference sequence). V lost 0 bases, J lost 3 bases, and 12 bases lay in between. The CDR3 consists of 16 residues. The data derive from a study of response to subunit inactivated influenza vaccine. The study, taken as a whole, reports: The authors suggested that few new T cells are recruited per seasonal influenza vaccination.

A single record per CDR3 protein comes from TCRdb applying MiXCR to the RT-PCR reads. The profile shows some 150,000 distinct CDR3 sequences, roughly 12% of them singletons. These records were also assigned to another study, of T cells expressing NK-cell markers. As that report states: As the method of synthesis, 5'RACE template switching with UMIs yielded TCR beta cDNA. Each TCR beta repertoire originated in sorted T cells that were CD3+CD56+NKG2C+, CD3+CD56+NKG2C- or CD3+CD56-NKG2C+. The authors sequenced eight donors, of whom seven were HCMV-seropositive and one was seronegative.

The V gene is TRBV7-9, the J gene TRBJ2-1, with D perhaps TRBD1 (5 bases). The material was CD8+ T cells sorted from PBMCs, obtained 12 days after vaccination. The receptor's source is a man aged 50-60 years who received an inactivated influenza vaccine. CDR3 amino acids: CASSLAYQGSYNEQFF. CDR3 in DNA: TGTGCCAGCAGCTTAGCGTATCAGGGAAGCTACAATGAGCAGTTCTTC.